This TCR beta chain was obtained from a study of beta chain features in type 1 diabetes. General study points: It was among patients, rather than healthy donors, that naive, central memory and Treg TCRB repertoires appeared more similar.

About this clone itself: Antigen unknown. Other DNA sequences in the sample encode the same CDR3.

The study reverse transcribed the entire isolated RNA, so it sequenced expressed TCRB transcripts. The table came from immunoSEQ multiplex PCR; TCRdb's copy has only in-frame clones and leaves some out. The sample has under 450,000 clones; roughly 16% are singletons. The CDR3 extends over 15 amino acids. CDR1 is SGHRS and CDR2 is YFSETQ in the germline V gene. J was trimmed by 7 bases and V by 0 bases; bases with no gene match: 0. The rearrangement links TRBV5-1 to TRBJ2-1; TRBD2 matches 14 bases. Source material: naive CD4+ T cells from blood. This receptor was obtained from a woman between 18 and 29 years old in good health. The CDR3 is CASSLGLAGGNEQFF. The CDR3 bases are TGCGCCAGCAGCTTGGGACTAGCGGGAGGGAATGAGCAGTTCTTC. The complete variable domain, with remaining parts taken from reference TRBV5-1 and TRBJ2-1, reads KAGVTQTPRYLIKTRGQQVTLSCSPISGHRSVSWYQQTPGQGLQFLFEYFSETQRNKGNFPGRFSGRQFSNSRSEMNVSTLELGDSALYLCASSLGLAGGNEQFFGPGTRLTVL.